Listed below are T cell receptor beta chains from one sample, sequenced in a study of T cell responses to AZD1222 COVID-19 vaccine. Libraries were prepared by immunoSEQ multiplex PCR; TCRdb keeps only in-frame clonotypes and omits some of them. This sample has over 150,000 clones, with approximately 92% found just once. Sequencing was performed on peripheral blood, taken 28 days after the second dose of the MenACWY control vaccine. The receptors here all came from an adult who received the MenACWY meningococcal vaccine as a control. Each CDR3 is given with its conserved first and last residue.

j_call,v_call,cdr3_aa
TRBJ1-6,TRBV6-5,CASSTPPQGTSPLHF
TRBJ2-1,TRBV10-3,CAIREGGGNEQFF
TRBJ2-5,TRBV4-1,CASSQGRVGGRETQYF
TRBJ1-2,TRBV7-8,CASSLQENYGYTF
TRBJ2-1,TRBV4-1,CASSQDLAGLAMEFF
TRBJ1-2,TRBV19,CASSTLVDRGLYGYTF
TRBJ2-7,TRBV6-6,CASSREIYEQYF
TRBJ2-7,TRBV9,CASSVSARDDYEQYF
TRBJ2-2,TRBV5-1,CASSADRLPTGELFF
TRBJ1-1,TRBV4-3,CASSQDQGTQAFF
TRBJ2-1,TRBV18,CASSPLGQDYNEQFF
TRBJ1-4,TRBV19,CASSPTGRSVGGEKLFF
TRBJ2-5,TRBV7-7,CASSLEGTSGGETQYF
TRBJ1-1,TRBV19,CASSIGTENTEAFF
TRBJ1-1,TRBV2,CASSDGWGRPDKNTEAFF
TRBJ2-7,TRBV6-6,CASQWVRGADYEQYF
TRBJ1-1,TRBV13,CASSFGGSGATEAFF